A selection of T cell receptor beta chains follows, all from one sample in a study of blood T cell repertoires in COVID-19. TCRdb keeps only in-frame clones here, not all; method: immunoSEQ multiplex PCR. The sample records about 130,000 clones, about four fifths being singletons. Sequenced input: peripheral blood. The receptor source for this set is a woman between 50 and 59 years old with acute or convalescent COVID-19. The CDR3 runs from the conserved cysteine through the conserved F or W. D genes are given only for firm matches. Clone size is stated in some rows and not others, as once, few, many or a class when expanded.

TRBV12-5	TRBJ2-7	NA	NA	CASGLQGGYEQYF	TGTGCTAGTGGTTTGCAGGGGGGCTACGAGCAGTACTTC
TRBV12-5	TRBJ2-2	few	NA	CASGLIATGTGELFF	TGTGCTAGTGGTTTGATAGCGACGGGGACCGGGGAGCTGTTTTTT
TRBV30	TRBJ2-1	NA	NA	CAWSATTPRRGQFF	TGTGCCTGGAGTGCAACTACTCCTAGGCGGGGGCAGTTCTTC
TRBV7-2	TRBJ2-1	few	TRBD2	CASKERGVTNEQFF	TGTGCCAGCAAGGAGCGGGGGGTAACCAATGAGCAGTTCTTC
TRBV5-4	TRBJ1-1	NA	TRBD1	CASSLPKGGNAEAFF	TGTGCCAGCAGCTTGCCCAAAGGGGGCAACGCTGAAGCTTTCTTT
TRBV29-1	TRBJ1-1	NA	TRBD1	CSVGHTGGTEAFF	TGCAGCGTGGGCCACACAGGGGGCACTGAAGCTTTCTTT
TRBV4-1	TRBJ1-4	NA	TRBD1	CASSQDFSVDRGGEKLFF	TGCGCCAGCAGCCAAGATTTTTCAGTCGACAGGGGTGGCGAAAAACTGTTTTTT
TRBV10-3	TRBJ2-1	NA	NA	CATNLQAHTDNEQFF	TGTGCCACCAACCTACAGGCCCACACGGACAATGAGCAGTTCTTC
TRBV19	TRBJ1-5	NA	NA	CATSGIDQPQHF	TGTGCCACCTCAGGGATCGATCAGCCCCAGCATTTT
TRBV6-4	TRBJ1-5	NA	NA	CASSRDINQPQHF	TGTGCCAGTTCCAGGGACATCAATCAGCCCCAGCATTTT
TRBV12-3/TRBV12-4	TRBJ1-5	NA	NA	CASSTTANQPQHF	TGTGCCAGCTCCACGACAGCTAATCAGCCCCAGCATTTT
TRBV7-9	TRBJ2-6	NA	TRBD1	CASSQTGVGANVLTF	TGTGCCAGCAGCCAAACAGGGGTCGGGGCCAACGTCCTGACTTTC
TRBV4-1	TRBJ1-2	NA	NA	CASSQPGVPYGYTF	TGCGCCAGCAGCCAACCGGGGGTACCCTATGGCTACACCTTC
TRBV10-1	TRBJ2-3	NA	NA	CASSFGLSGADTQYF	TGCGCCAGCAGCTTTGGTCTGTCGGGGGCAGATACGCAGTATTTT
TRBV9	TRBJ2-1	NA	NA	CASSVGEGGTANEQFF	TGTGCCAGCAGCGTAGGGGAGGGGGGAACCGCCAATGAGCAGTTCTTC
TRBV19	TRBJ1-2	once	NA	CASRTGGNYGYTF	TGTGCCAGTAGGACGGGGGGTAACTATGGCTACACCTTC
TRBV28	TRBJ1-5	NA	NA	CASSLSSGSGQPQHF	TGTGCCAGCAGTTTGAGTTCAGGGTCTGGTCAGCCCCAGCATTTT
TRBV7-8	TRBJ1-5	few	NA	CASSFQGSNQPQHF	TGTGCCAGCAGCTTTCAGGGAAGCAATCAGCCCCAGCATTTT
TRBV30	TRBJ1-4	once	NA	CAWSEQGMGEKLFF	TGTGCCTGGAGTGAGCAGGGGATGGGAGAAAAACTGTTTTTT
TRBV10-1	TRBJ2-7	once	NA	CASSDPERGYEQYF	TGCGCCAGCAGTGATCCAGAAAGGGGTTACGAGCAGTACTTC
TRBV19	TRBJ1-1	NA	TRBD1	CASSIGRQGEAFF	TGTGCCAGTAGTATAGGTCGACAGGGTGAAGCTTTCTTT
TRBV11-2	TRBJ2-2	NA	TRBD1	CASSLRGLGTGELFF	TGTGCCAGCAGCTTAAGGGGGCTTGGGACCGGGGAGCTGTTTTTT
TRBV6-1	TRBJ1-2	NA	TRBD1	CASSDRDRLGGYTF	TGTGCCAGCAGTGATCGGGACAGGCTGGGTGGCTACACCTTC
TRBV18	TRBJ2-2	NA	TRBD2	CASSPTSGYTGELFF	TGTGCCAGCTCACCGACTAGCGGCTACACCGGGGAGCTGTTTTTT
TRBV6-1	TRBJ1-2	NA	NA	CASSEVGTGTRGYTF	TGTGCCAGCAGTGAAGTAGGGACCGGGACTAGAGGCTACACCTTC
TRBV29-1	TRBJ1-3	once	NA	CSVVLGDGNTIYF	TGCAGCGTTGTGCTGGGAGATGGAAACACCATATATTTT
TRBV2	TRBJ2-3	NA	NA	CASSLQGRGDTQYF	TGTGCCAGCAGCCTACAGGGAAGGGGAGATACGCAGTATTTT
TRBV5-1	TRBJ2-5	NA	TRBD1	CASSLGQVQETQYF	TGCGCCAGCAGCCTGGGACAGGTCCAAGAGACCCAGTACTTC
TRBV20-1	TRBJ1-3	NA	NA	CSASLGGNTIYF	TGCAGTGCTAGTCTAGGTGGAAACACCATATATTTT
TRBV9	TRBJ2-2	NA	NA	CASSVVPGGPTSNTGELFF	TGTGCCAGCAGCGTAGTCCCGGGGGGCCCCACCTCGAACACCGGGGAGCTGTTTTTT
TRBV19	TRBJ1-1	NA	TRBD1	CASRQGANTEAFF	TGTGCCAGTAGACAGGGGGCGAACACTGAAGCTTTCTTT
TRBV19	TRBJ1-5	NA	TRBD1	CASSMTGGGGSNQPQHF	TGTGCCAGTAGTATGACAGGGGGCGGTGGGAGCAATCAGCCCCAGCATTTT
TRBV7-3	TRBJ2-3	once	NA	CASSSGSTDTQYF	TGTGCCAGCTCTTCGGGGAGCACAGATACGCAGTATTTT
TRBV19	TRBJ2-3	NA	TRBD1	CASSTGGVTDTQYF	TGTGCCAGTAGTACAGGGGGCGTCACAGATACGCAGTATTTT
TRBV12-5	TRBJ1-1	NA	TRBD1	CASGTGTGDHFTEAFF	TGTGCTAGTGGTACCGGGACAGGGGACCATTTCACTGAAGCTTTCTTT
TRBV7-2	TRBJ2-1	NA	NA	CASSPPLAVGQFF	TGTGCCAGCAGCCCGCCACTAGCTGTGGGGCAGTTCTTC
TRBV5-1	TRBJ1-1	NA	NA	CASREGTEAFF	TGCGCCAGCAGAGAGGGCACTGAAGCTTTCTTT
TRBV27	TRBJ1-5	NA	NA	CASSRRQFQPQHF	TGTGCCAGCAGTAGGAGACAGTTTCAGCCCCAGCATTTT
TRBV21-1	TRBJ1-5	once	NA	CASSIIGDRGMRSNQPQHF	TGTGCCAGCAGCATAATTGGGGACAGGGGAATGAGAAGCAATCAGCCCCAGCATTTT
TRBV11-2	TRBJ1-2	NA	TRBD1	CASSRGTGDAYGYTF	TGTGCCAGCAGCCGAGGGACAGGGGACGCCTATGGCTACACCTTC
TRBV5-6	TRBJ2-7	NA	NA	CASSLGRRSSYEQYF	TGTGCCAGCAGCTTGGGCAGGCGTAGCTCCTACGAGCAGTACTTC
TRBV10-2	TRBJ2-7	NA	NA	CASAFGGPYEQYF	TGCGCCAGTGCCTTCGGAGGCCCCTACGAGCAGTACTTC
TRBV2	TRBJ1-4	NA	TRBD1	CASGGTGGDKFF	TGTGCCAGCGGGGGGACAGGGGGCGATAAGTTTTTT
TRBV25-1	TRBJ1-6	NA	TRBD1	CASSDARQGAFSPLHF	TGTGCCAGCAGTGATGCTAGGCAGGGGGCGTTTTCACCCCTCCACTTT
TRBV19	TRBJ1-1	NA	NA	CASSSGLTEAFF	TGTGCCAGTAGTTCCGGACTCACTGAAGCTTTCTTT
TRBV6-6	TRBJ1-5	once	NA	CASSSALRGSNQPQHF	TGTGCCAGCAGTTCTGCTTTACGGGGTAGCAATCAGCCCCAGCATTTT
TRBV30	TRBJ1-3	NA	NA	CAWGLQGVGGNTIYF	TGTGCCTGGGGGCTACAGGGAGTGGGTGGAAACACCATATATTTT
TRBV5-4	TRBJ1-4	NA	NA	CASSLAGQGAGNEKLFF	TGTGCCAGCAGCTTGGCGGGGCAGGGAGCGGGTAATGAAAAACTGTTTTTT
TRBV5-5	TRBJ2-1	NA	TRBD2	CASSDQERGGYYNEQFF	TGTGCCAGCAGTGACCAGGAGCGGGGGGGATACTACAATGAGCAGTTCTTC
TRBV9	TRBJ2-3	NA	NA	CASSVLASTDTQYF	TGTGCCAGCAGCGTATTGGCTAGCACAGATACGCAGTATTTT
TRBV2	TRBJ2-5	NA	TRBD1	CASSRDSQETQYF	TGTGCCAGCAGCCGGGACAGCCAAGAGACCCAGTACTTC
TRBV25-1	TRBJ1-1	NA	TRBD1	CASSDGQGFRAEAFF	TGTGCCAGCAGTGATGGACAGGGCTTCCGGGCTGAAGCTTTCTTT
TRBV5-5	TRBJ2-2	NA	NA	CASSRQVANTGELFF	TGTGCCAGCAGCCGACAGGTCGCGAACACCGGGGAGCTGTTTTTT
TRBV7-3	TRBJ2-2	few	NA	CASSFPQQGGELFF	TGTGCCAGCAGCTTCCCCCAGCAGGGCGGGGAGCTGTTTTTT